Here is one T cell receptor beta chain with its context. Its antigen is undetermined. Trimming left V 5 bases short and J 0 bases short, with 8 bases between. CDR1 is MNHNS, CDR2 SASEGT, per germline. The CDR3 is made up of 15 amino acids. This entry comes from a study of Ad26.COV2.S vaccination and SARS-CoV-2 variants. About the study: Enrolled in COV1001, the donor was in the Ad26.COV2.S trial arm, which received the vaccine. Each vaccinee took Ad26.COV2.S intramuscularly, once or twice 56 days apart. Findings and limits, study-wide: Vaccine and placebo recipients had similar non-spike TCR breadth.

Treatment indicated: around 19 received Ad26.COV2.S at low or high dose, single or two shots; several received placebo; per-sample allocation not given. Day 63 after the first injection of vaccine or placebo was the sampling time. Boston hosted the donor, who was an adult aged 18-55 years. Produced via immunoSEQ multiplex PCR; TCRdb's table is partial and in-frame only. The sample consists of about 680,000 clones, around 92% of them appearing once. V and J are TRBV6-1 and TRBJ2-6; maybe TRBD2 (6 bases). This clonotype originated in a person aged 18-60 years who received the Ad26.COV2.S COVID-19 vaccine or a placebo. The sample here was peripheral blood, taken in a trial of Ad26.COV2.S vaccine versus placebo. CDR3 coding DNA: TGTGCCAGCAGTTTGACTAGCTCTGGGGCCAACGTCCTGACTTTC. Amino acid sequence: CASSLTSSGANVLTF.